These T cell receptor beta chains were read from a single sample in a study of blood T cell repertoires in COVID-19. Sequencing was performed with immunoSEQ multiplex PCR; in TCRdb, only in-frame clones are kept and a portion is missing. This repertoire shows around 140,000 clones, approximately 88% found once; its top ten account for roughly 1.9%. Sequenced sample: peripheral blood. The receptors were gathered from a man in his 70s with acute or convalescent COVID-19. Each CDR3 is given with its conserved first and last residue. A D gene is named only where the DNA matches it firmly. The size entry is marked missing in some rows and otherwise reads once, few, many or a size class.

CDR3 length	clone size	J gene	D gene	V gene	CDR3 protein	CDR3 DNA
14	.	TRBJ2-7	TRBD2	TRBV6-6	CASSQTSGSTEQYF	TGTGCCAGCAGCCAGACTAGCGGGAGTACCGAGCAGTACTTC
14	.	TRBJ1-2	.	TRBV25-1	CASSEPWENYGYTF	TGTGCCAGCAGTGAGCCGTGGGAGAACTATGGCTACACCTTC
15	.	TRBJ1-5	TRBD1	TRBV28	CASSWMDRRNQPQHF	TGTGCCAGCAGTTGGATGGACAGGAGGAATCAGCCCCAGCATTTT
13	few	TRBJ1-1	.	TRBV7-9	CASSPTGGPEAFF	TGTGCCAGCAGCCCAACGGGGGGGCCTGAAGCTTTCTTT
14	.	TRBJ1-2	.	TRBV19	CATSLASNNYGYTF	TGTGCCACATCGTTAGCCTCTAACAACTATGGCTACACCTTC
15	.	TRBJ1-2	.	TRBV6-5	CASSPTGPASYGYTF	TGTGCCAGCAGCCCCACGGGTCCCGCTTCCTATGGCTACACCTTC
17	few	TRBJ1-3	TRBD1	TRBV13	CASSLGLWGQGRNTIYF	TGTGCCAGCAGCTTAGGCCTCTGGGGACAGGGAAGAAACACCATATATTTT
15	.	TRBJ1-2	.	TRBV3-1/TRBV3-2	CASSQDHRAYYGYTF	TGTGCCAGCAGCCAAGATCACAGGGCCTACTATGGCTACACCTTC
13	.	TRBJ2-4	.	TRBV3-1/TRBV3-2	CASSQGAGTIQYF	TGTGCCAGCAGCCAAGGTGCGGGAACCATTCAGTACTTC
15	.	TRBJ1-6	.	TRBV2	CASSIQSSYNSPLHF	TGTGCCAGCAGTATACAGAGCTCCTATAATTCACCCCTCCACTTT
17	.	TRBJ1-3	.	TRBV28	CASSLRQPLSSGNTIYF	TGTGCCAGCAGTTTGAGACAGCCGTTGAGCTCTGGAAACACCATATATTTT
16	once	TRBJ1-2	.	TRBV27	CASKPQGVGSALGYTF	TGTGCCAGCAAACCCCAAGGAGTCGGCTCGGCATTAGGCTACACCTTC
16	.	TRBJ1-1	.	TRBV5-1	CASSLGGASMNTEAFF	TGCGCCAGCAGCTTGGGTGGGGCCTCCATGAACACTGAAGCTTTCTTT
15	.	TRBJ2-2	.	TRBV19	CASTWQGIGTGELFF	TGTGCCAGTACGTGGCAGGGCATTGGCACCGGGGAGCTGTTTTTT
13	.	TRBJ1-1	.	TRBV5-1	CASSPGGNTEAFF	TGCGCCAGCAGCCCCGGAGGGAACACTGAAGCTTTCTTT
13	.	TRBJ1-4	.	TRBV6-4	CASSPTGNEKLFF	TGTGCCAGCAGTCCGACGGGTAATGAAAAACTGTTTTTT
15	.	TRBJ1-2	TRBD1	TRBV28	CASSLLGQTNYGYTF	TGTGCCAGCAGTTTACTGGGACAGACTAACTATGGCTACACCTTC
16	once	TRBJ2-7	TRBD2	TRBV7-2	CASSTAPLAGKYEQYF	TGTGCCAGCAGCACCGCCCCACTAGCGGGGAAATACGAGCAGTACTTC
13	.	TRBJ2-7	.	TRBV14	CASSADSLSEQYF	TGTGCCAGCAGCGCGGACTCTCTGAGCGAGCAGTACTTC
14	.	TRBJ2-7	.	TRBV5-1	CASSLAIEGYEQYF	TGCGCCAGCAGCTTGGCCATCGAGGGATACGAGCAGTACTTC
15	.	TRBJ2-2	.	TRBV2	CASRGTTTNTGELFF	TGTGCCAGCAGGGGGACAACAACGAACACCGGGGAGCTGTTTTTT
15	.	TRBJ2-1	.	TRBV7-3	CASPSNPGGQNEQFF	TGTGCCAGTCCGTCCAATCCGGGAGGACAGAATGAGCAGTTCTTC
15	.	TRBJ1-2	.	TRBV3-1/TRBV3-2	CASKKGQQVNYGYTF	TGTGCCAGCAAAAAAGGTCAACAGGTCAACTATGGCTACACCTTC
16	.	TRBJ2-3	.	TRBV5-4	CASSPRLGGLTDTQYF	TGTGCCAGCAGCCCAAGACTAGGGGGCCTCACAGATACGCAGTATTTT
17	.	TRBJ2-3	TRBD2	TRBV3-1/TRBV3-2	CASSRHLGGGVTDTQYF	TGTGCCAGCAGCCGCCATCTCGGGGGAGGGGTCACAGATACGCAGTATTTT
16	once	TRBJ2-5	TRBD2	TRBV18	CASSPPGLAGGETQYF	TGTGCCAGCTCACCACCGGGACTAGCGGGGGGAGAGACCCAGTACTTC
15	.	TRBJ1-1	TRBD1	TRBV7-3	CASSLRRGQNTEAFF	TGTGCCAGCAGCTTGAGGAGGGGGCAGAACACTGAAGCTTTCTTT
14	few	TRBJ2-1	TRBD2	TRBV28	CASSTLAGGDEQFF	TGTGCCAGCAGTACGCTAGCGGGGGGGGATGAGCAGTTCTTC
11	once	TRBJ2-2	.	TRBV2	CASSRAGELFF	TGTGCCAGCAGTCGGGCCGGGGAGCTGTTTTTT
15	.	TRBJ2-3	.	TRBV9	CASSVGAVSTDTQYF	TGTGCCAGCAGCGTAGGCGCGGTTAGCACAGATACGCAGTATTTT
9	.	TRBJ1-6	.	TRBV21-1	CAPPQGCHF	TGTGCCCCCCCCCAGGGATGCCACTTT
17	.	TRBJ1-6	TRBD1	TRBV10-3	CAISSPGQGISNSPLHF	TGTGCCATCAGCTCACCGGGACAGGGGATTTCTAATTCACCCCTCCACTTT
15	.	TRBJ1-6	.	TRBV9	CASSPQAASNSPLHF	TGTGCCAGCAGCCCCCAAGCTGCCTCGAATTCACCCCTCCACTTT